This T cell receptor (beta chain) is drawn from a study of T cells in Graves' hyperthyroidism and ophthalmopathy. The source material, RNA transcripts, was used to amplify TCR beta CDR3 regions. When the TCR CDR3 underwent first-round RT-PCR, the HTBI primer set was used. Each CDR3 protein gets one entry after TCRdb re-called the multiplex PCR reads with MiXCR. The data show hundreds of thousands of distinct CDR3 sequences, with about 43% seen just once and nearly 8.5% held by the top ten. The CDR3 is made up of 15 amino acids. CDR1 SGDLS and CDR2 YYNGEE come from the germline V gene. Trimming shortened V by 0 bases and J by 2 bases, and 12 bases separated the two germline ends.

This chain connects TRBV9 to TRBJ2-7, with a possible D match to TRBD2 (6 bases). The specimen was peripheral blood or thyroid tissue (not recorded which). This clonotype originated in a woman between 18 and 30 years old with Graves' hyperthyroidism. CDR3 residues: CASSVASSDAYEQYF. CDR3 DNA sequence: TGTGCCAGCAGCGTAGCGTCTAGCGACGCCTACGAGCAGTACTTC.